This is a list of T cell receptor beta chains from one sample in a study of tumor-infiltrating lymphocytes in localized non-small cell lung cancer. This table comes from immunoSEQ multiplex PCR, and its TCRdb copy is limited to in-frame clones, with some not included. The data contain approximately 8,400 clones, 60% to 80% of them singletons. Sequenced input: uninvolved lung tissue not adjacent to the tumor. These receptors were taken from a human donor with non-small cell lung cancer. Each CDR3 is given with its conserved first and last residue. The D gene is left open where the match is weak. Part of the rows lack a size; the others show once, few, many or a class for expanded clones.

abundance,d_gene,j_gene,v_gene,CDR3nt,CDR3aa
-,TRBD2,TRBJ2-3,TRBV29-1,TGCAGCGTCGTACTAGCGGGAGTAGGCAAATACGGAGATACGCAGTATTTT,CSVVLAGVGKYGDTQYF
few,-,TRBJ2-3,TRBV6-1,TGTGCCAGCAGTGAAAGAGGGGACGGAACTTCAGATACGCAGTATTTT,CASSERGDGTSDTQYF
few,-,TRBJ2-7,TRBV6-5,TGTGCCAGCAGCCTCACACGAGGGGCCTACGAGCAGTACTTC,CASSLTRGAYEQYF
few,-,TRBJ1-2,TRBV7-2,TGTGCCAGCAGCGTCGGGAGTGACGCGAACTATGGCTACACCTTC,CASSVGSDANYGYTF
-,TRBD2,TRBJ2-7,TRBV7-9,TGTGCCAGCAGCTTTAGAGCGGGAGATTCCTACGAGCAGTACTTC,CASSFRAGDSYEQYF
-,TRBD2,TRBJ2-1,TRBV5-1,TGCGCCAGCAGCCCGGTAGCGGGGGTCTCCTACAATGAGCAGTTCTTC,CASSPVAGVSYNEQFF
-,TRBD2,TRBJ2-7,TRBV7-2,TGTGCCAGCAGCCCGAATTGGGGACTACCCTACGAGCAGTACTTC,CASSPNWGLPYEQYF
medium-sized,-,TRBJ2-1,TRBV27,TGTGCCAGCTCATGGTTCAATGAGCAGTTCTTC,CASSWFNEQFF
-,-,TRBJ1-1,TRBV6-5,TGTGCCACCAGAATCGGGATGTTCAACACTGAAGCTTTCTTT,CATRIGMFNTEAFF
-,-,TRBJ2-3,TRBV28,TGTGCCAGCAGTTTAGCCCAGGTTGCAGATACGCAGTATTTT,CASSLAQVADTQYF
-,-,TRBJ2-7,TRBV19,TGTGCCAGTAGTAGATCCGGGACCCCTCCCTCCTACGAGCAGTACTTC,CASSRSGTPPSYEQYF
-,TRBD1,TRBJ2-7,TRBV4-3,TGCGCCAGCAGCCAAGCGACAGGGGATCTCTACGAGCAGTACTTC,CASSQATGDLYEQYF
-,-,TRBJ1-2,TRBV5-1,TGCGCCAGCAGCCACATGGAAAACTATGGCTACACCTTC,CASSHMENYGYTF
-,-,TRBJ2-1,TRBV14,TGTGCCAGCAGCCCTTCCCTCTACAATGAGCAGTTCTTC,CASSPSLYNEQFF
few,TRBD1,TRBJ1-1,TRBV7-9,TGTGCCAGCAGCCAACGACAGGGACCAGGGTCTGAAGCTTTCTTT,CASSQRQGPGSEAFF
few,TRBD2,TRBJ2-3,TRBV5-1,TGCGCCAGCAGCTTGGCCGGGGCGGGAGGGCCGACAGATACGCAGTATTTT,CASSLAGAGGPTDTQYF
-,TRBD1,TRBJ1-5,TRBV6-1,TGTGCCAGCAGACCGGGACAGGTAAATCAGCCCCAGCATTTT,CASRPGQVNQPQHF
few,-,TRBJ1-2,TRBV21-1,TGTGCCAGCAGCAAGCCCCCTAACTATGGCTACACCTTC,CASSKPPNYGYTF
-,TRBD1,TRBJ1-1,TRBV5-4,TGTGCCTACCAGGGGGCAGGTACTGAAGCTTTCTTT,CAYQGAGTEAFF
once,-,TRBJ2-7,TRBV11-2,TGTGCCAGCAGCTTAGATCCTAGAGAGCAGTACTTC,CASSLDPREQYF
once,TRBD1,TRBJ1-5,TRBV6-5,TGTGCCAGCAGTTACTACAGGGGCGATGACCAGCCCCAGCATTTT,CASSYYRGDDQPQHF
large,TRBD1,TRBJ2-7,TRBV7-3,TGTGCCAGCAGCTTACACCAGGGGGCTATCGAGCAGTACTTC,CASSLHQGAIEQYF
-,TRBD1,TRBJ1-1,TRBV29-1,TGCAGCGTTGAAGATCCAAGGGGGCATAGTGAAGCTTTCTTT,CSVEDPRGHSEAFF
-,-,TRBJ1-5,TRBV7-9,TGTGCCAGCAGCTCAGGGACAAGCAATCAGCCCCAGCATTTT,CASSSGTSNQPQHF
-,-,TRBJ1-2,TRBV5-1,TGCGCCAGCAGCTTGGAAAGGGTAGGCGGCTACACCTTC,CASSLERVGGYTF
-,TRBD2,TRBJ2-7,TRBV5-1,TGCGCCAGCAGTCCCCCTGGGACTAGTGGCTACGAGCAGTACTTC,CASSPPGTSGYEQYF
-,-,TRBJ1-5,TRBV27,TGTGCCAGCAGTTTATTGGGCAATCAGCCCCAGCATTTT,CASSLLGNQPQHF
once,-,TRBJ2-3,TRBV11-2,TGTGCCAGCAGCTTAGGATCCAGCACAGATACGCAGTATTTT,CASSLGSSTDTQYF
-,-,TRBJ2-2,TRBV11-2,TGTGCCAGCAGCTTATTTAGGGCCGGGGAGCTGTTTTTT,CASSLFRAGELFF
-,TRBD2,TRBJ2-7,TRBV11-2,TGTGCCAGCAGCTCCACTAGCGGGAAGGTCGAGCAGTACTTC,CASSSTSGKVEQYF
-,-,TRBJ2-5,TRBV11-2,TGTGCCAGCAGCTTTTGGAGGCAAGGCCGGGGGGAGACCCAGTACTTC,CASSFWRQGRGETQYF
-,TRBD2,TRBJ2-7,TRBV7-2,TGTGCCAGCAGCTTAGCGACTAGCGCTACCTACGAGCAGTACTTC,CASSLATSATYEQYF
-,-,TRBJ2-2,TRBV27,TGTGCCAGCAGTTCCGCGGGACACTACCGGGTATCGTCCACCGGGGAGCTGTTTTTT,CASSSAGHYRVSSTGELFF
-,TRBD2,TRBJ2-1,TRBV9,TGTGCCAGCAGCGTACTAGCGGGAGGTGGGAAGAATGAGCAGTTCTTC,CASSVLAGGGKNEQFF
-,-,TRBJ2-1,TRBV2,TGTGCCAGCAGGAGGGGACTGAACAATGAGCAGTTCTTC,CASRRGLNNEQFF
few,-,TRBJ1-1,TRBV18,TGTGCCAGCTCACCACCTACAGGGGAAGCTTTCTTT,CASSPPTGEAFF
-,-,TRBJ1-1,TRBV7-9,TGTGCCAGCAGCTTAGACTTGAACACTGAAGCTTTCTTT,CASSLDLNTEAFF
-,-,TRBJ2-5,TRBV19,TGTGCCAGTAGTATTCGCGGGGGCGAGCGAGAGACCCAGTACTTC,CASSIRGGERETQYF
-,-,TRBJ1-1,TRBV5-1,TGCGCCAGCAGCTTGGGAGTTGGGGGTTTCACTGAAGCTTTCTTT,CASSLGVGGFTEAFF
-,TRBD2,TRBJ2-1,TRBV7-9,TGTGCCAGCAGCTTTAAGGGACTAATTCACCGGGAGCAGTTCTTC,CASSFKGLIHREQFF
-,-,TRBJ1-1,TRBV27,TGTGCCAGCATCCCCGGGGGAGGGCAGTCCATGAACACTGAAGCTTTCTTT,CASIPGGGQSMNTEAFF
-,TRBD1,TRBJ2-7,TRBV9,TGTGCCAGCAGCCCCCGGACAGGGGGCTACGAGCAGTACTTC,CASSPRTGGYEQYF